The 25 T cell receptor beta chains given below trace back to one sample, sequenced in a study of blood T cell repertoires in COVID-19. Measured with immunoSEQ multiplex PCR; TCRdb has only the in-frame clones, and not every one. The table shows fewer than 120,000 clones, with about 70% occurring only once. Sequences were obtained from peripheral blood. Every receptor here comes from a woman aged 55-70 years with acute or convalescent COVID-19.

This chain connects TRBV19 to TRBJ2-2, with D maybe TRBD1 (6 bases). The CDR3 extends over 15 amino acids. Trimming shortened V by 4 bases and J by 5 bases, and 14 bases separated the two germline ends. Germline V CDR1 and CDR2: LNHDA, SQIVND (reference sequence). The CDR3 here is CASSTHGQLTGELFF. The CDR3 DNA reads as TGTGCCAGTAGTACCCACGGACAGTTAACCGGGGAGCTGTTTTTT.

The chain has TRBV9 and TRBJ1-6; no firm D call. From germline, CDR1 is SGDLS and CDR2 YYNGEE. V dropped 5 bases and J dropped 5 bases, with 11 bases sitting between them. CDR3 size: 14 residues. CDR3 protein: CASRGVSNNSPLHF. CDR3 sequence (DNA): TGTGCCAGCAGAGGAGTTTCGAATAATTCACCCCTCCACTTT.

This clone appeared a few times. The genes are TRBV7-9 and TRBJ2-7; 8 nucleotides line up with TRBD1. The V gene's germline CDR1 is SEHNR and CDR2 FQNEAQ (reference sequence). The CDR3 is 16 amino acids. V lost 5 bases, J lost 0 bases, and 9 bases stayed unmatched. The CDR3 reads CASSPGTGLTSYEQYF. The CDR3 DNA is TGTGCCAGCAGCCCGGGGACAGGTTTGACCTCCTACGAGCAGTACTTC.

The chain uses TRBV7-9 and TRBJ2-5; the D is unclear. V lost 0 bases and J 4 bases, leaving 6 bases between the germline ends. The CDR3 extends over 13 amino acids. The germline CDR1 and CDR2 sequences are SEHNR and FQNEAQ (reference sequence). The CDR3 DNA follows: TGTGCCAGCAGCTTAGCCGGTCGAGAGACCCAGTACTTC. Translation: CASSLAGRETQYF.

V is TRBV19 and J is TRBJ2-2; possibly TRBD1 for D (6 bases). Germline V CDR1 and CDR2: LNHDA, SQIVND (reference sequence). The V gene lost 7 bases and the J gene lost 3 bases, with 12 bases spanning the gap. The CDR3 totals 14 residues. The CDR3 sequence: CASNRARDTGELFF. The CDR3 DNA is TGTGCCAGTAACAGGGCGCGAGACACCGGGGAGCTGTTTTTT.

This chain connects TRBV5-4 to TRBJ2-1; 8 nucleotides align to TRBD2. The V gene end was trimmed by 4 bases and the J gene end by 8 bases; junction bases not matched to a gene: 11. There are 15 residues in the CDR3. Per germline, CDR1 SGHNT and CDR2 YYREEE (reference sequence). CDR3 in amino acids: CASSPGGAFTDEQFF. In DNA form, the CDR3 reads TGTGCCAGCAGCCCCGGGGGGGCCTTTACTGATGAGCAGTTCTTC.

This clone has just a few counts. The V gene is TRBV12-5, the J gene TRBJ1-1; D may be TRBD1 (5 bases). This CDR3 is built from 13 residues. V was cut by 3 bases and J by 5 bases, with 10 bases left in between. Germline CDR1 LGHNT, CDR2 FRNRAP. CDR3 amino acids: CASGLRTSTEAFF. DNA of the CDR3: TGTGCTAGTGGTTTACGGACAAGTACTGAAGCTTTCTTT.

The J gene is TRBJ2-7, the V gene TRBV29-1; 9 bases agree with TRBD1. CDR3 length: 13 amino acids. V shed 4 bases and J 3 bases; nucleotides not matched to a gene: 4. CDR1 SQVTM and CDR2 ANQGSEA come from the germline V gene. The CDR3 loop reads CSVGGTGYYEQYF. The CDR3 DNA reads as TGCAGCGTTGGTGGGACAGGGTACTACGAGCAGTACTTC.

The chain joins TRBV19 to TRBJ1-2; D is undetermined. There are 12 residues in the CDR3. Germline values: CDR1 LNHDA, CDR2 SQIVND (reference sequence). V lost 4 bases, J lost 8 bases, and 11 bases lay in between. CDR3 nucleotide sequence: TGTGCCAGTAGTACGGAGGGTCGGGGCTACACCTTC. Translation: CASSTEGRGYTF.

In DNA, the CDR3 is TGTGCCATCAGGGAGCCCGGGAACACTGAAGCTTTCTTT. Protein product: CAIREPGNTEAFF. The chain combines TRBV10-3 with TRBJ1-1, with D unclear. With 6 bases removed from V and 1 base from J, the gap between germline ends came to 9 bases. This CDR3 is built from 13 residues. Germline loops: CDR1 ENHRY, CDR2 SYGVKD.

V gene TRBV7-2 combines with J gene TRBJ1-2; TRBD1 is a possible D gene (5 bases). The CDR3 spans 15 residues. V lost 3 bases and J lost 5, with 16 bases in between. CDR1 and CDR2 from the germline V gene are SGHTA and FQGNSA. CDR3 DNA: TGTGCCAGCAGCTTCTCGTGGGGCGAGTCTTATGGCTACACCTTC. Translated: CASSFSWGESYGYTF.

V is TRBV30 and J is TRBJ1-6; D perhaps matches TRBD1 (6 bases). The ends were cut back, 6 bases at V and 0 bases at J, with 12 bases in the middle. Germline V gives CDR1 GTSNPN, CDR2 SVGIG (reference sequence). This CDR3 is 15 amino acids long. For the CDR3, the DNA is TGTGCCTGCCGCAGGGGCAGCTCCTATAATTCACCCCTCCACTTT. It codes for CACRRGSSYNSPLHF.

Comments on this clone: This same CDR3 is encoded by further DNA sequences in the sample. The rearrangement uses TRBV5-1 and TRBJ1-1, with a possible D match to TRBD1 (5 bases). V lost 2 bases, J lost 2 bases, and 7 bases lay in between. This CDR3 spans 13 amino acids. Per germline, CDR1 SGHRS and CDR2 YFSETQ. This CDR3 is CASSFQGNTEAFF. CDR3 DNA: TGCGCCAGCAGCTTCCAGGGAAACACTGAAGCTTTCTTT. The full variable domain, rest sourced from reference TRBV5-1 and TRBJ1-1, is KAGVTQTPRYLIKTRGQQVTLSCSPISGHRSVSWYQQTPGQGLQFLFEYFSETQRNKGNFPGRFSGRQFSNSRSEMNVSTLELGDSALYLCASSFQGNTEAFFGQGTRLTVV.

V usage is TRBV19 and J usage is TRBJ1-5; 7 bases match TRBD1. V lost 3 bases to trimming and J lost 9 bases; unmatched junction nucleotides: 8. Germline CDR1 and CDR2: LNHDA and SQIVND (reference sequence). The CDR3 extends over 14 amino acids. The CDR3 DNA reads TGTGCCAGTAGTATCCAGGGGGTGACAGGGCCCCAGCATTTT. It encodes CASSIQGVTGPQHF.

V gene TRBV18 combines with J gene TRBJ1-2; no reliable D call. There are 15 residues in the CDR3. The germline gives CDR1 KGHSH, CDR2 LQKENI. Trimming shortened V by 2 bases and J by 1 base, and 11 bases separated the two germline ends. The CDR3 here is CASSPNDGVNYGYTF. The CDR3 DNA reads TGTGCCAGCTCACCAAACGACGGAGTTAACTATGGCTACACCTTC.

V and J are TRBV27 and TRBJ1-1; perhaps TRBD1 as D (5 bases). V lost 1 base, J lost 5 bases, and 14 bases lay in between. Germline V gene data show CDR1 as MNHEY and CDR2 as SMNVEV (reference sequence). CDR3 length: 15 amino acids. The CDR3 DNA follows: TGTGCCAGCAGTTTATGGGGTGTGGGGGGTACTGAAGCTTTCTTT. Translated: CASSLWGVGGTEAFF.

The rearrangement links TRBV7-9 to TRBJ2-5; 10 nucleotides match TRBD2. V lost 5 bases and J lost 1; bases outside the gene matches: 7. The CDR3 has 16 amino acids. The germline V gene encodes CDR1 SEHNR and CDR2 FQNEAQ (reference sequence). As DNA, the CDR3 is TGTGCCAGCAGCCCAAAACTAGCGGGGCTCCAAGAGACCCAGTACTTC. Its translation is CASSPKLAGLQETQYF.

This rearrangement joins TRBV29-1 to TRBJ1-1, with D unclear. The CDR3 is made up of 11 amino acids. Germline values: CDR1 SQVTM, CDR2 ANQGSEA. The ends were cut back, 4 bases at V and 6 bases at J, with 9 bases in the middle. The CDR3 sequence: CSVVVRAEAFF. The CDR3 region has the DNA TGCAGCGTTGTGGTACGAGCTGAAGCTTTCTTT.

The chain couples TRBV7-2 to TRBJ1-2; TRBD1 agrees at 8 bases. After removal of 5 bases from V and 8 bases from J, the junction contained 7 bases not matched to a gene. Per germline, CDR1 SGHTA and CDR2 FQGNSA. This CDR3 comprises 13 residues. Written as DNA, the CDR3 is TGTGCCAGCAGCCCAAGCAGGGGGCGAGGCTACACCTTC. Translated: CASSPSRGRGYTF.

The genes are TRBV6-5 and TRBJ2-7; the match to TRBD1 covers 9 bases. V shed 7 bases, J shed 3 bases, and the junction held 10 bases outside the gene matches. CDR1 MNHEY and CDR2 SVGAGI come from the germline V gene. The CDR3 is 15 residues long. The CDR3 sequence is CASNFGTGGVYEQYF. The CDR3 bases are TGTGCCAGCAATTTTGGTACAGGGGGCGTCTACGAGCAGTACTTC.

The sample holds one count of this clone. Other DNA sequences in the sample encode the same CDR3. The chain combines TRBV3-1 (or the pseudogene TRBV3-2) with TRBJ2-2; no firm D call. Deletions cut 2 bases from V and 3 bases from J, with 7 bases between. The CDR3 contains 14 residues. CDR1 is LGHDT and CDR2 is YNNKEL in the germline V gene (reference sequence). The CDR3 DNA is TGTGCCAGCAGCCAATCGGGTTACACCGGGGAGCTGTTTTTT. Protein: CASSQSGYTGELFF.

For the CDR3, the DNA is TGTGCCAGCAGCTTTGAGAGTAATAATTCACCCCTCCACTTT. Amino acid sequence: CASSFESNNSPLHF. The rearrangement uses TRBV7-2 and TRBJ1-6; D unclear. V dropped 3 bases and J dropped 5 bases, with 8 bases sitting between them. The CDR3 runs 14 residues. Germline CDR1 is SGHTA and CDR2 is FQGNSA.

This chain joins TRBV7-9 and TRBJ2-5, with D hard to call. Trimming removed 7 bases at V and 2 bases at J, with 14 bases between. The V gene's germline CDR1 is SEHNR and CDR2 FQNEAQ (reference sequence). The CDR3 length is 14 residues. This CDR3 reads CASIRVGTQETQYF. CDR3 bases: TGTGCCAGCATCCGTGTGGGCACTCAAGAGACCCAGTACTTC.

The rearrangement uses TRBV30 and TRBJ1-2; 11 bases map to TRBD1. The germline V gene has CDR1 GTSNPN and CDR2 SVGIG (reference sequence). This CDR3 is 13 amino acids long. After removal of 6 bases from V and 5 bases from J, the junction contained 5 bases not matched to a gene. CDR3 DNA: TGTGCCTGCCGGACAGGGGGCGGGTATGGCTACACCTTC. Residues: CACRTGGGYGYTF.

The CDR3 nucleotides read TGTGCCAGCAGCGTAGCTGCCGTAGCGGGGGGCGGAATACAAGAGACCCAGTACTTC. It encodes CASSVAAVAGGGIQETQYF. The V and J genes are TRBV9 and TRBJ2-5; 10 bases agree with TRBD2. With 0 bases clipped from V and 2 bases from J, the junction kept 13 bases outside the gene matches. The V gene's germline CDR1 is SGDLS and CDR2 YYNGEE. This CDR3 spans 19 amino acids.